The 23 T cell receptor beta chains presented below share a single source sample, sequenced in a study of graft-versus-host responses after intestinal transplantation (dated by TCRdb to about 2021). Reading the label with the study, this specimen's time point is: cells obtained before transplantation from donor or recipient. Preparation of the library involved the immunoSEQ multiplex PCR assay. This is the immuneACCESS table as TCRdb keeps it, with only in-frame sequences that have V and J called. A part of the clones is gone; compared with another copy, unresolved V genes explain less than half, and the rest is unexplained. The sample table shows over 90,000 clones, and roughly 90% are seen once. 0.5% of the sample belongs to the ten largest clones. Their antigen targets remain unknown. The input for sequencing was unstimulated CD8+ T cells sorted from spleen or lymph node cells, taken before intestinal transplant. These receptor sequences come from a human donor who received an intestinal transplant.

The chain couples TRBV5-6 to TRBJ1-5; D remains ambiguous. The CDR3 totals 14 residues. The ends were cut back, 2 bases at V and 4 bases at J, with 10 bases in the middle. Germline V gives CDR1 SGHDT, CDR2 YYEEEE. In nucleotides, the CDR3 is TGTGCCAGCAGCTTAAGACATCCGAATCAGCCCCAGCATTTT. Protein: CASSLRHPNQPQHF.

The CDR3 loop reads CSVEVGAGEQFF. The CDR3 DNA reads TGCAGCGTTGAAGTAGGGGCAGGGGAGCAGTTCTTC. The chain carries TRBV29-1 and TRBJ2-1, with a tentative D call TRBD1 (5 bases). Germline assignment: CDR1 SQVTM and CDR2 ANQGSEA. The V end was cut by 1 base, the J end by 10 bases, with 11 bases between. The CDR3 covers 12 residues.

The rearrangement links TRBV19 to TRBJ1-1; TRBD1 might be the D (6 bases). With 11 bases removed from V and 1 base from J, the gap between germline ends came to 11 bases. The germline V gene encodes CDR1 LNHDA and CDR2 SQIVND (reference sequence). The CDR3 covers 12 residues. As DNA, the CDR3 is TGTGCCCGGACAGCTTCGAACACTGAAGCTTTCTTT. Its protein is CARTASNTEAFF. Filled out from reference TRBV19 and TRBJ1-1, the complete variable domain reads DGGITQSPKYLFRKEGQNVTLSCEQNLNHDAMYWYRQDPGQGLRLIYYSQIVNDFQKGDIAEGYSVSREKKESFPLTVTSAQKNPTAFYLCARTASNTEAFFGQGTRLTVV.

This clone was observed once. The CDR3 protein is CASSTVAANEQFF. CDR3 DNA sequence: TGCGCCAGCAGCACGGTAGCGGCCAATGAGCAGTTCTTC. V is TRBV4-1 and J is TRBJ2-1, with TRBD2 as a possible D gene (6 bases). The CDR3 covers 13 residues. Germline values: CDR1 MGHRA, CDR2 YSYEKL. Trimming took off 5 bases at V and 6 bases at J, with 11 bases between the two ends.

The chain employs TRBV27 and TRBJ2-2; D gene uncertain. Germline CDR1 is MNHEY and CDR2 is SMNVEV (reference sequence). With 0 bases removed from V and 5 bases from J, the gap between germline ends came to 4 bases. The CDR3 totals 13 residues. The CDR3 reads CASSLSITGELFF. The CDR3 region has the DNA TGTGCCAGCAGTTTATCCATTACCGGGGAGCTGTTTTTT.

This chain connects TRBV10-2 to TRBJ1-6, with D uncertain. V lost 0 bases to trimming and J lost 11 bases, with 26 bases between them. The CDR3 sequence is 19 residues long. Germline V gene data show CDR1 as WSHSY and CDR2 as SAAADI. The CDR3 DNA sequence: TGCGCCAGCAGTGAGTCGGGAACGCGATGGGAGCCACGGTTTCCACCCCTCCACTTT. Translation: CASSESGTRWEPRFPPLHF.

This clone is a singleton in its sample. V is TRBV4-1 and J is TRBJ2-3, with D possibly matching TRBD2 (5 bases). This CDR3 has 15 residues. Germline CDR1 is MGHRA and CDR2 is YSYEKL. V gave up 1 base and J gave up 3 bases, with 11 bases separating them. DNA of the CDR3: TGCGCCAGCAGCCAAGTCGCCCGCGGGACAGATACGCAGTATTTT. It is translated as CASSQVARGTDTQYF.

Regarding this clone: Other DNA variants within this sample encode the same CDR3. The rearrangement uses TRBV9 and TRBJ1-1; D not certain. The CDR3 has 13 residues. CDR1 is SGDLS, CDR2 YYNGEE, per germline. V was shortened by 3 bases and J by 5 bases, with 11 bases between the two germline ends. The CDR3 here is CASSETGGTEAFF. CDR3 DNA sequence: TGTGCCAGCAGCGAAACGGGTGGAACTGAAGCTTTCTTT.

The CDR3 protein is CARSRDRGLSYEQYF. CDR3 sequence (DNA): TGTGCCAGAAGCAGGGACAGGGGGCTCTCCTACGAGCAGTACTTC. The gene calls are TRBV5-3 and TRBJ2-7; 12 nucleotides align to TRBD1. Being an ORF, TRBV5-3 has a function that is uncertain. This CDR3 comprises 15 residues. V shed 4 bases, J shed 0 bases, and the junction held 2 bases outside the gene matches.

The chain is built from TRBV19 and TRBJ2-7, with TRBD2 as a possible D gene (5 bases). The CDR3 contains 13 residues. The germline CDR1 and CDR2 sequences are LNHDA and SQIVND (reference sequence). V gave up 6 bases and J gave up 6 bases, with 15 bases separating them. In DNA, the CDR3 is TGTGCCAGTAGCCTGGGGTTCGCGGGCGAGCAGTACTTC. Its translation is CASSLGFAGEQYF.

The chain is built from TRBV5-8 and TRBJ2-6; D uncertain. Trimming took off 5 bases at V and 1 base at J, with 10 bases between the two ends. There are 15 residues in the CDR3. Per germline, CDR1 SGHTS and CDR2 YDEGEE. The CDR3 DNA sequence: TGTGCCAGCAGTTTCGGTCTGTCTGGGGCCAACGTCCTGACTTTC. This sequence encodes CASSFGLSGANVLTF.

The chain couples TRBV6-6 to TRBJ2-2; TRBD2 might be the D (5 bases). The germline V gene has CDR1 MNHNY and CDR2 SVGAGI (reference sequence). Trimming shortened V by 8 bases and J by 4 bases, and 11 bases separated the two germline ends. This CDR3 is built from 13 residues. Written as DNA, the CDR3 is TGTGCCAGCCGCGTGGGGAGCACCGGGGAGCTGTTTTTT. Its protein product is CASRVGSTGELFF.

This clone occurred a few times. The chain recombines TRBV7-9 with TRBJ2-7; 12 nucleotides match TRBD2. CDR1 and CDR2 (germline): SEHNR, FQNEAQ (reference sequence). Trimming at V came to 5 bases and at J to 3 bases, leaving 8 bases not matched to a gene. The CDR3 runs to 16 residues. The CDR3 protein is CASSPRTSGNIYEQYF. DNA for the CDR3: TGTGCCAGCAGCCCCCGGACTAGCGGGAACATCTACGAGCAGTACTTC.

J is TRBJ2-7 and V is TRBV7-9; D may be TRBD1 (6 bases). The CDR3 consists of 14 residues. The V end was cut by 6 bases, the J end by 2 bases, with 14 bases between. Germline V gene sequence: CDR1 SEHNR, CDR2 FQNEAQ (reference sequence). The DNA for the CDR3 is TGTGCCAGCAGTTATACTACAGGGACCTACGAGCAGTACTTC. Its protein is CASSYTTGTYEQYF.

J is TRBJ1-1 and V is TRBV6-5, with TRBD1 matching over 8 bases. This CDR3 is built from 15 residues. The germline gives CDR1 MNHEY, CDR2 SVGAGI. Trimming cost V 0 bases and J 4 bases; bases outside gene matches: 4. The CDR3 protein is CASSYSTTGGTEAFF. In nucleotides, the CDR3 is TGTGCCAGCAGTTACTCCACCACAGGGGGCACTGAAGCTTTCTTT.

The chain links TRBV7-9 to TRBJ2-3; 9 bases agree with TRBD2. With 6 bases clipped from V and 2 bases from J, the junction kept 3 bases outside the gene matches. The CDR3 spans 14 residues. CDR1 and CDR2 from the germline V gene are SEHNR and FQNEAQ (reference sequence). Here the CDR3 reads CASRGGLATDTQYF. CDR3 sequence (DNA): TGTGCCAGCAGGGGGGGACTAGCCACAGATACGCAGTATTTT.

The chain employs TRBV27 and TRBJ1-2, with D possibly matching TRBD1 (5 bases). V lost 8 bases, J lost 2 bases, and 15 bases lay in between. The CDR3 runs 14 residues. The germline V gene encodes CDR1 MNHEY and CDR2 SMNVEV (reference sequence). The CDR3 here is CASATGYSNYGYTF. CDR3 coding DNA: TGTGCCAGCGCCACAGGTTACTCGAACTATGGCTACACCTTC.

This sequence joins TRBV10-3 and TRBJ1-2; D ambiguous. Trimming took off 6 bases at V and 1 base at J, with 15 bases between the two ends. CDR1 and CDR2 from the germline V gene are ENHRY and SYGVKD. The CDR3 sequence is 15 residues long. The CDR3 spells CAISSRDSYNYGYTF. CDR3 nucleotides: TGTGCCATCAGCTCCCGGGATTCTTATAACTATGGCTACACCTTC.

CDR3 nucleotides: TGTGCCAGCAGCCAGACAGTGAACACTGAAGCTTTCTTT. As protein: CASSQTVNTEAFF. The chain carries TRBV7-7 and TRBJ1-1, with D perhaps TRBD1 (5 bases). CDR1 is SSHAT, CDR2 FNYEAQ, per germline (reference sequence). The CDR3 sequence is 13 residues long. Trimming took 5 bases from V and 0 from J, leaving 7 bases between them.

This chain connects TRBV19 to TRBJ2-1, with D possibly TRBD1 on 5 matching bases. Per the germline V gene, CDR1 is LNHDA and CDR2 is SQIVND (reference sequence). This CDR3 region has 17 residues. Trimming took off 5 bases at V and 5 bases at J, with 22 bases between the two ends. CDR3 coding DNA: TGTGCCAGTAGTTTTCCTTGGGGCAGCGTGTTCCACAATGAGCAGTTCTTC. Its protein product is CASSFPWGSVFHNEQFF.

Only one count was recorded for this clone. The chain employs TRBV5-4 and TRBJ2-3; tentatively, D is TRBD1 (6 bases). This CDR3 has 14 residues. Trimming stripped 2 bases from V and 2 bases from J, with 9 bases between. Germline V lookup: CDR1 SGHNT, CDR2 YYREEE (reference sequence). CDR3 residues: CASSLNRDTDTQYF. The DNA for the CDR3 is TGTGCCAGCAGCTTAAACAGGGACACAGATACGCAGTATTTT.

The chain has TRBV6-5 and TRBJ1-2; 7 bases align to TRBD1. The CDR3 extends over 16 amino acids. J lost 1 base, V lost 2 bases, and 7 bases had no gene match. Germline CDR1 is MNHEY and CDR2 is SVGAGI. CDR3 sequence reads: CASSYAWDRLNYGYTF. CDR3 sequence (DNA): TGTGCCAGCAGTTACGCTTGGGACAGACTTAACTATGGCTACACCTTC.

This clone has just one count. The chain is built from TRBV5-1 and TRBJ2-7; TRBD2 matches at 7 bases. CDR3 size: 16 residues. After removal of 0 bases from V and 5 bases from J, the junction contained 11 bases not matched to a gene. Germline CDR1 is SGHRS and CDR2 is YFSETQ. CDR3 protein: CASSLDIAAGAHEQYF. Written as DNA, the CDR3 is TGCGCCAGCAGCTTGGATATAGCGGCGGGAGCCCACGAGCAGTACTTC.